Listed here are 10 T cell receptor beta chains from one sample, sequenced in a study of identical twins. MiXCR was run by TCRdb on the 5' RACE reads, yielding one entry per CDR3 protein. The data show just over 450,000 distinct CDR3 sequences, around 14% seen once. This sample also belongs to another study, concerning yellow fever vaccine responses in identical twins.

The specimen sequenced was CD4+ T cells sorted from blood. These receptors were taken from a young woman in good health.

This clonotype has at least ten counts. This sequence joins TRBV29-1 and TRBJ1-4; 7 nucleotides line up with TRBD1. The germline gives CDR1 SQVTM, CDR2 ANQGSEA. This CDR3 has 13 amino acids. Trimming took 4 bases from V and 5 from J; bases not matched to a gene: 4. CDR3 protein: CSVVGTANEKLFF. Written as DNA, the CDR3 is TGCAGCGTTGTTGGGACAGCGAATGAAAAACTGTTTTTT. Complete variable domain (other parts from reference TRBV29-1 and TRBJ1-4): SAVISQKPSRDICQRGTSLTIQCQVDSQVTMMFWYRQQPGQSLTLIATANQGSEATYESGFVIDKFPISRPNLTFSTLTVSNMSPEDSSIYLCSVVGTANEKLFFGSGTQLSVL.

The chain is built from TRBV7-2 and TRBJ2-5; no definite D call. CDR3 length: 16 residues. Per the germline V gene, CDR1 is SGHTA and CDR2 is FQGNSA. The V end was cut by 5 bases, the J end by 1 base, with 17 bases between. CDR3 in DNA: TGTGCCAGCAGCCCTCGGGCCGGCGTAGGCCAAGAGACCCAGTACTTC. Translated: CASSPRAGVGQETQYF.

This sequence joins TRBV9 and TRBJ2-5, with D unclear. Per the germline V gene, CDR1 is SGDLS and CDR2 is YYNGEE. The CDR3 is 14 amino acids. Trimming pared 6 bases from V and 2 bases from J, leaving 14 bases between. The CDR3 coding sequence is TGTGCCAGCACCCGTGGTATAGGGCAAGAGACCCAGTACTTC. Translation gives CASTRGIGQETQYF.

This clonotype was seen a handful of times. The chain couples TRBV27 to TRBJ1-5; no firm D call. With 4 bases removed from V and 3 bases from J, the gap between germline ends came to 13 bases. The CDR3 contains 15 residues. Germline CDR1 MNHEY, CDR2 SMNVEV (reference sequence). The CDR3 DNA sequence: TGTGCCAGCAGTTCGCGTCTCATCCCCAATCAGCCCCAGCATTTT. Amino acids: CASSSRLIPNQPQHF.

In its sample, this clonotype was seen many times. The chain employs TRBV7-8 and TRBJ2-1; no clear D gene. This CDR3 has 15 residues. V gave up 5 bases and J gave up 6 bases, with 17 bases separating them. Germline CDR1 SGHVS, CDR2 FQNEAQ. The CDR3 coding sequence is TGTGCCAGCAGCCCCTCGGGTCCCGGACCCAATGAGCAGTTCTTC. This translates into CASSPSGPGPNEQFF.

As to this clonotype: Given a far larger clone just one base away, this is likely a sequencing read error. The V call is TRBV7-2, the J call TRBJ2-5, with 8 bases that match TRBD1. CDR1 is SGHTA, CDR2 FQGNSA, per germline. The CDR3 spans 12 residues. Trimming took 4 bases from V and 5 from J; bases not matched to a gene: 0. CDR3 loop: CTSSWDRETQYF. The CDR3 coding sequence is TGTACCAGCAGCTGGGACAGGGAGACCCAGTACTTC.

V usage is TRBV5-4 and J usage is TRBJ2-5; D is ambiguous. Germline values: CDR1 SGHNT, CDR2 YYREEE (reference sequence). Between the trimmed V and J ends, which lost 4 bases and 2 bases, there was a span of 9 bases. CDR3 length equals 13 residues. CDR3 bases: TGTGCCAGCAGCCTGCTCTGGCAAGAGACCCAGTACTTC. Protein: CASSLLWQETQYF.

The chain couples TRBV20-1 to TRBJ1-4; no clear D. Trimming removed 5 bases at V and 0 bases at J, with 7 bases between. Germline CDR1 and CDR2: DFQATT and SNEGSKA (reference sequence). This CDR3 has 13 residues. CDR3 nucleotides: TGCAGTGCTGAGGGTTCAACTAATGAAAAACTGTTTTTT. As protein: CSAEGSTNEKLFF.

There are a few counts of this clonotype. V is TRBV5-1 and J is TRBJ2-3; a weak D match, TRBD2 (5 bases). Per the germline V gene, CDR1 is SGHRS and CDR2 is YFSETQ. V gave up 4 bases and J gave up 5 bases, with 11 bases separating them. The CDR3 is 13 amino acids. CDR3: CASSTTRLDTQYF. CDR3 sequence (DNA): TGCGCCAGCAGCACCACTAGGCTAGATACGCAGTATTTT.

CDR3 nucleotide sequence: TGCGCCAGCAGCCTCGACCGCACGGGAGACAGCTATGGCTACACCTTC. As protein: CASSLDRTGDSYGYTF. This chain connects TRBV4-3 to TRBJ1-2, with D possibly TRBD1 on 5 matching bases. Germline CDR1 is LGHNA and CDR2 is YSLEER. The CDR3 is made up of 16 amino acids. The V end lost 4 bases, the J end lost 4 bases, and 19 bases lay between the germline ends.